This is a list of T cell receptor beta chains from one sample in a study of T-cell memory formation after mild COVID-19. TCRdb fed the 5' RACE reads into MiXCR, producing one record per CDR3 protein. The sample has 250,000 to 350,000 distinct CDR3 sequences, 15% seen once. Sequences were obtained from PBMCs or a T cell subset sorted from them (not recorded which). Receptor source: a man between 18 and 29 years old who had mild COVID-19 (a few samples of this study predate the infection). Cell type and time point are not known. Both conserved end residues are part of each CDR3. A D gene is named only where the DNA matches it firmly. Clone size, where shown, is once, few, many, or a class for clones that have expanded.

clone_size	v_call	j_call	d_call	cdr3_aa	cdr3_nt
many	TRBV5-5	TRBJ2-2	-	CASSLQVFAGELFF	TGTGCCAGCAGCTTACAGGTTTTTGCCGGGGAGCTGTTTTTT
few	TRBV4-2	TRBJ2-5	TRBD2	CASSQVHSGGGQETQYF	TGTGCCAGCAGCCAAGTCCATAGCGGGGGTGGGCAAGAGACCCAGTACTTC
-	TRBV6-5	TRBJ1-1	TRBD1	CASRTGQGLIEAFF	TGTGCCAGCAGAACAGGACAGGGGTTGATTGAAGCTTTCTTT
-	TRBV28	TRBJ1-1	-	CASTNSRGTNTEAFF	TGTGCCAGCACCAATTCTCGGGGTACGAACACTGAAGCTTTCTTT
-	TRBV7-2	TRBJ2-5	-	CASSLSNHGWETQYF	TGTGCCAGCAGCTTATCGAACCATGGATGGGAGACCCAGTACTTC
-	TRBV6-1	TRBJ1-1	TRBD1	CASSEAGQGSEAFF	TGTGCCAGCAGTGAAGCTGGACAGGGGAGTGAAGCTTTCTTT
-	TRBV11-2	TRBJ2-1	-	CASSRSQGNEQFF	TGTGCCAGCAGCCGCTCTCAGGGCAATGAGCAGTTCTTC
few	TRBV6-1	TRBJ2-1	TRBD2	CASRGMTSGTYNEQFF	TGTGCCAGCAGGGGGATGACTAGCGGCACCTACAATGAGCAGTTCTTC
few	TRBV28	TRBJ2-7	TRBD1	CASSLGTATGYEQYF	TGTGCCAGCAGTTTAGGCACGGCGACAGGGTACGAGCAGTACTTC
-	TRBV2	TRBJ1-5	-	CASSSTSAGNQPQHF	TGTGCCAGCAGTTCTACCTCGGCCGGCAATCAGCCCCAGCATTTT
-	TRBV6-2/TRBV6-3	TRBJ2-3	-	CASSSRLFTNTDTQYF	TGTGCCAGCAGTTCTCGTTTATTCACGAACACAGATACGCAGTATTTT
-	TRBV11-2	TRBJ2-5	TRBD2	CASSPTSGGAAKTQYF	TGTGCCAGCAGCCCCACTAGCGGGGGGGCCGCGAAGACCCAGTACTTC
many	TRBV12-3/TRBV12-4	TRBJ1-1	-	CASSYNGGLMNTEAFF	TGTGCCAGCAGTTATAACGGGGGGCTAATGAACACTGAAGCTTTCTTT
many	TRBV20-1	TRBJ1-5	-	CSARSFGSHQPQHF	TGCAGTGCTAGAAGCTTTGGATCCCATCAGCCCCAGCATTTT
few	TRBV30	TRBJ2-3	TRBD2	CAWSVWAGGSTDTQYF	TGTGCCTGGAGTGTGTGGGCGGGGGGGAGCACAGATACGCAGTATTTT
many	TRBV2	TRBJ2-1	-	CASSEYRQLNNEQFF	TGTGCCAGCAGTGAATACCGACAGTTAAACAATGAGCAGTTCTTC
-	TRBV6-6	TRBJ1-5	TRBD1	CASSYGTASNQPQHF	TGTGCCAGCAGTTATGGGACAGCAAGCAATCAGCCCCAGCATTTT
-	TRBV4-1	TRBJ2-5	-	CASTQESAIQETQYF	TGCGCCAGCACCCAAGAGTCGGCTATCCAAGAGACCCAGTACTTC
-	TRBV7-3	TRBJ2-3	-	CASSSPEGSASDTQYF	TGTGCCAGCAGCTCCCCGGAGGGTAGCGCTTCAGATACGCAGTATTTT
-	TRBV19	TRBJ1-5	-	CASSALGTTNQPQHF	TGTGCCAGTAGTGCCCTCGGGACGACCAATCAGCCCCAGCATTTT
few	TRBV4-1	TRBJ1-2	-	CASSHRGGMDYGYTF	TGCGCCAGCAGCCACCGGGGGGGGATGGACTATGGCTACACCTTC
-	TRBV12-3/TRBV12-4	TRBJ2-5	-	CASSLGNGYQETQYF	TGTGCCAGCAGTCTCGGGAACGGGTACCAAGAGACCCAGTACTTC
-	TRBV4-2	TRBJ1-2	-	CASSQDSNPGYGYTF	TGTGCCAGCAGCCAAGATTCAAACCCGGGCTATGGCTACACCTTC
few	TRBV12-3/TRBV12-4	TRBJ2-7	-	CASSRRDHGSYEQYF	TGTGCCAGCAGCCGCCGGGACCACGGTTCCTACGAGCAGTACTTC
many	TRBV5-1	TRBJ2-5	-	CASSLAGGGETQYF	TGCGCCAGCAGCTTGGCCGGGGGCGGAGAGACCCAGTACTTC
-	TRBV5-1	TRBJ1-1	-	CASSLAERGRTEAFF	TGCGCCAGCAGCTTGGCCGAAAGGGGCCGAACTGAAGCTTTCTTT
-	TRBV6-6	TRBJ1-2	-	CASSYLVGYTF	TGTGCCAGCAGTTATCTCGTCGGCTACACCTTC
few	TRBV7-2	TRBJ1-6	-	CASSLVRLSSPLHF	TGTGCCAGCAGCTTAGTGCGGCTGTCATCACCCCTCCACTTT
few	TRBV7-9	TRBJ1-1	-	CASSFAQNTEAFF	TGTGCCAGCAGCTTCGCCCAGAACACTGAAGCTTTCTTT
-	TRBV6-5	TRBJ2-1	TRBD1	CASFPSTGQPYNEQFF	TGTGCCAGTTTCCCCTCTACGGGACAGCCGTACAATGAGCAGTTCTTC
-	TRBV10-3	TRBJ1-5	-	CAISESMGTNQPQHF	TGTGCCATCAGTGAGTCGATGGGCACCAATCAGCCCCAGCATTTT
-	TRBV4-3	TRBJ2-3	-	CASSQELKHRQYF	TGCGCCAGCAGCCAAGAATTGAAACATAGGCAGTATTTT
-	TRBV29-1	TRBJ2-3	-	CSAGQGTITDTQYF	TGCAGCGCCGGCCAGGGTACTATCACAGATACGCAGTATTTT
few	TRBV7-9	TRBJ1-1	-	CASIPEGVHHEAFF	TGTGCCAGCATCCCCGAGGGGGTTCATCATGAAGCTTTCTTT
-	TRBV6-2/TRBV6-3	TRBJ2-2	TRBD2	CASSYKSGTSATGELFF	TGTGCCAGCAGTTACAAGTCCGGGACTAGCGCGACCGGGGAGCTGTTTTTT
-	TRBV3-1	TRBJ1-5	-	CASSQGGIQPQHF	TGTGCCAGCAGCCAGGGGGGAATTCAGCCCCAGCATTTT
few	TRBV5-1	TRBJ2-5	-	CASSLEEYSRAETQYF	TGCGCCAGCAGCTTGGAGGAGTACTCCCGGGCGGAGACCCAGTACTTC
-	TRBV12-3/TRBV12-4	TRBJ1-2	-	CASSLQLQGYGYTF	TGTGCCAGCAGTTTACAGCTTCAGGGCTATGGCTACACCTTC
-	TRBV4-2	TRBJ2-5	TRBD2	CASSQVGGGSETQYF	TGTGCCAGCAGCCAAGTGGGCGGGGGGTCGGAGACCCAGTACTTC
-	TRBV18	TRBJ2-7	-	CASSPGAGTSGPYEQYF	TGTGCCAGCTCACCAGGCGCAGGAACATCAGGCCCCTACGAGCAGTACTTC
few	TRBV10-3	TRBJ1-5	TRBD1	CAIGTGDGPQHF	TGTGCCATCGGAACAGGGGATGGGCCCCAGCATTTT
-	TRBV4-1	TRBJ2-7	-	CASSQVDTGYEQYF	TGCGCCAGCAGCCAAGTAGACACAGGCTACGAGCAGTACTTC
-	TRBV7-6	TRBJ2-1	TRBD2	CASSRGGANEQFF	TGTGCCAGCAGCCGCGGGGGGGCCAATGAGCAGTTCTTC
-	TRBV4-3	TRBJ2-7	-	CASSQDGTSHEQYF	TGCGCCAGCAGCCAGGATGGGACATCCCACGAGCAGTACTTC
-	TRBV7-2	TRBJ2-7	-	CASSSYRAATYEQYF	TGTGCCAGCAGCTCCTACAGGGCGGCGACCTACGAGCAGTACTTC
many	TRBV7-2	TRBJ2-3	TRBD2	CASSDLSGATVSGTQYF	TGTGCCAGCAGCGATCTCAGCGGGGCCACCGTCTCGGGTACGCAGTATTTT
-	TRBV4-2	TRBJ1-2	-	CASSQDRFGGLLGGYTF	TGTGCCAGCAGCCAAGATCGATTTGGGGGACTTCTAGGTGGCTACACCTTC
few	TRBV20-1	TRBJ2-1	-	CSARPEGFSGPYNEQFF	TGCAGTGCTAGACCTGAGGGTTTCAGCGGGCCCTACAATGAGCAGTTCTTC
few	TRBV7-2	TRBJ1-1	-	CASSLARPGGEAFF	TGTGCCAGCAGCTTAGCCCGTCCGGGAGGTGAAGCTTTCTTT
few	TRBV7-6	TRBJ2-2	TRBD1	CASSPPGQGRGTGELFF	TGTGCCAGCAGCCCACCGGGACAGGGGAGGGGCACCGGGGAGCTGTTTTTT
-	TRBV19	TRBJ2-3	-	CASSMRSGRTTDTQYF	TGTGCCAGTAGTATGAGGTCAGGGCGGACTACAGATACGCAGTATTTT
many	TRBV5-1	TRBJ2-3	-	CASRTDTQYF	TGCGCCAGCAGGACAGATACGCAGTATTTT
-	TRBV7-9	TRBJ2-1	-	CASSPRTRMASYNEQFF	TGTGCCAGCAGCCCTCGGACGCGGATGGCCTCCTACAATGAGCAGTTCTTC
-	TRBV28	TRBJ2-2	-	CACTDLRGELFF	TGTGCCTGCACCGATCTCAGAGGGGAGCTGTTTTTT
-	TRBV13	TRBJ1-6	TRBD1	CASRSSGTGPLHF	TGTGCCAGCAGATCGTCCGGGACAGGGCCCCTCCACTTT
many	TRBV12-3/TRBV12-4	TRBJ1-3	-	CASGSSGNTIYF	TGTGCCAGCGGCAGCTCTGGAAACACCATATATTTT
-	TRBV7-2	TRBJ2-3	-	CASSRSSTDTQYF	TGTGCCAGCAGCCGTTCAAGCACAGATACGCAGTATTTT
-	TRBV5-1	TRBJ1-2	-	CASSLSPAPSNYGYTF	TGCGCCAGCAGCTTGTCCCCCGCGCCGTCGAACTATGGCTACACCTTC
-	TRBV20-1	TRBJ2-1	TRBD2	CSAPGLAENEQFF	TGCAGTGCACCGGGACTAGCGGAAAATGAGCAGTTCTTC